These T cell receptor beta chains were read from a single sample in a study of T-cell memory formation after mild COVID-19. MiXCR, run by TCRdb on the 5' RACE reads, gives a single entry per CDR3 protein. The table records over 150,000 distinct CDR3 sequences, around a fifth of them present only once. The material sequenced was PBMCs or a T cell subset sorted from them (not recorded which). The receptors here all came from an adult woman who had mild COVID-19 (a few samples of this study predate the infection). Cell type and time point are not known. Both conserved end residues are part of each CDR3. The D gene is left open where the match is weak. Clone size is stated in some rows and not others, as once, few, many or a class when expanded.

TRBJ2-7,-,15,TRBV4-1,TRBD2,TGCGCCAGCAGCCAACAGGACGCGGGGGACTACGAGCAGTACTTC,CASSQQDAGDYEQYF
TRBJ2-3,-,15,TRBV12-3/TRBV12-4,TRBD2,TGTGCCAGCAGCCGGACTAGCGGGCCCACAGATACGCAGTATTTT,CASSRTSGPTDTQYF
TRBJ2-2,few,13,TRBV29-1,-,TGCAGCGTTGATGCGGAGGTCCCCGGGGAGCTGTTTTTT,CSVDAEVPGELFF
TRBJ1-2,-,14,TRBV27,TRBD1,TGTGCCAGCAGTCCCCAGGGGGGAGGTTATGGCTACACCTTC,CASSPQGGGYGYTF
TRBJ2-7,-,15,TRBV4-1,-,TGCGCCAGCAGCGGAATAGGTCCTCGGTCCTACGAGCAGTACTTC,CASSGIGPRSYEQYF
TRBJ2-1,-,15,TRBV6-2/TRBV6-3,-,TGTGCCAGCACTACCTCCGGGGTCGGGAACAATGAGCAGTTCTTC,CASTTSGVGNNEQFF
TRBJ2-3,-,17,TRBV4-1,-,TGCGCCAGCAGCCACCCGACTTTGACAGAGGCTACAGATACGCAGTATTTT,CASSHPTLTEATDTQYF
TRBJ1-1,few,13,TRBV19,-,TGTGCCAGTGGAGACGGAGTAAACACTGAAGCTTTCTTT,CASGDGVNTEAFF
TRBJ1-5,-,14,TRBV20-1,TRBD1,TGCAGTGCTAGAGGTGCAGGGGGCGCGGAGCCCCAGCATTTT,CSARGAGGAEPQHF
TRBJ2-7,-,13,TRBV5-1,TRBD2,TGCGCCAGCTCCAGGACTAGCGTCCACGAGCAGTACTTC,CASSRTSVHEQYF
TRBJ2-5,few,13,TRBV29-1,-,TGCAGCGTTCTTCACGTGGGGCAAGAGACCCAGTACTTC,CSVLHVGQETQYF
TRBJ1-1,many,15,TRBV20-1,-,TGCAGTGTATTCTTACCGGAACAGTTGAACACTGAAGCTTTCTTT,CSVFLPEQLNTEAFF